The 9 T cell receptor beta chains presented below share a single source sample, sequenced in a study of T cells in narcolepsy. Profiled with immunoSEQ multiplex PCR; TCRdb holds only in-frame clones, not every one. The table has approximately 30,000 clones, around 82% seen once. Sequenced input: CD45RA- memory CD4+ T cells from PBMCs. The receptor set was obtained from a human donor with narcolepsy.

The rearrangement joins TRBV29-1 to TRBJ2-1; no clear D gene. Germline loops: CDR1 SQVTM, CDR2 ANQGSEA. V lost 4 bases and J 8 bases, leaving 9 bases between the germline ends. The CDR3 loop spans 11 amino acids. In DNA, the CDR3 is TGCAGCGTTGGATATAAACATGAGCAGTTCTTC. This encodes CSVGYKHEQFF.

This chain links TRBV5-1 with TRBJ2-6, with 8 positions matching TRBD1. V shed 4 bases and J 0 bases; nucleotides not matched to a gene: 3. The CDR3 has 16 residues. CDR1 SGHRS and CDR2 YFSETQ come from the germline V gene. Written as DNA, the CDR3 is TGCGCCAGCAGCGGGACAGGACTCTCTGGGGCCAACGTCCTGACTTTC. This encodes CASSGTGLSGANVLTF. Based on the CDR3 plus reference TRBV5-1 and TRBJ2-6, the full variable domain is KAGVTQTPRYLIKTRGQQVTLSCSPISGHRSVSWYQQTPGQGLQFLFEYFSETQRNKGNFPGRFSGRQFSNSRSEMNVSTLELGDSALYLCASSGTGLSGANVLTFGAGSRLTVL.

The chain uses TRBV7-8 and TRBJ2-7, with unresolved D. Germline V lookup: CDR1 SGHVS, CDR2 FQNEAQ. Trimming took off 2 bases at V and 4 bases at J, with 15 bases between the two ends. This CDR3 contains 15 residues. The CDR3 coding sequence is TGTGCCAGCAGCTTAAGCGCCGCCCCCAGATACGAGCAGTACTTC. Translated, it gives CASSLSAAPRYEQYF.

V is TRBV10-3 and J is TRBJ2-1, with D perhaps TRBD1 or TRBD2 (5 bases each). The length of the CDR3 is 12 residues. The V gene lost 9 bases and the J gene lost 12 bases, with 18 bases spanning the gap. In germline, CDR1 is ENHRY, CDR2 SYGVKD. This chain's CDR3 is CAIGSRDGGQFF. In nucleotides, the CDR3 is TGTGCCATTGGGAGCAGGGACGGTGGGCAGTTCTTC.

V gene TRBV9 combines with J gene TRBJ1-1; TRBD1 matches at 9 bases. The CDR3 totals 16 residues. Germline trimming cut 2 bases from V and 6 bases from J; bases unmatched to any gene: 11. In germline, CDR1 is SGDLS, CDR2 YYNGEE. This CDR3 is CASSVSGTGPSAEAFF. DNA for the CDR3: TGTGCCAGCAGCGTTTCCGGGACAGGGCCTTCTGCTGAAGCTTTCTTT.

The rearrangement joins TRBV30 to TRBJ1-1, with D uncertain. This CDR3 comprises 11 residues. Trimming shortened V by 8 bases and J by 4 bases, and 11 bases separated the two germline ends. Germline-derived CDR1 and CDR2 are GTSNPN and SVGIG (reference sequence). The CDR3 region has the DNA TGTGCCAGCGGACGGTCCACTGAAGCTTTCTTT. Encoded protein: CASGRSTEAFF.

The rearrangement links TRBV6-1 to TRBJ2-3, with a tentative D call TRBD1 (6 bases). CDR1 and CDR2 (germline): MNHNS, SASEGT. The germline V and J ends were trimmed by 3 bases and 2 bases, with 24 bases remaining between them. This CDR3 comprises 19 residues. CDR3 bases: TGTGCCAGCAGTGACTGGATCCTACTCCCGGGACAATTCACAGATACGCAGTATTTT. Translating gives CASSDWILLPGQFTDTQYF.

This chain joins TRBV6-5 and TRBJ2-5; D not resolved. The CDR3 spans 16 residues. The ends were cut back, 2 bases at V and 1 base at J, with 14 bases in the middle. CDR1 is MNHEY, CDR2 SVGAGI, per germline. In nucleotides, the CDR3 is TGTGCCAGCAGTTACACAGAGGATACCACCCAAGAGACCCAGTACTTC. Translating gives CASSYTEDTTQETQYF.

The chain joins TRBV7-3 to TRBJ2-1; TRBD2 matches at 13 bases. The CDR3 has 17 residues. J gave up 1 base and V 5 bases, and 5 bases lay outside the gene matches. The germline CDR1 and CDR2 sequences are SGHTA and FQGTGA. The CDR3 loop is CASSRTSGRGSYNEQFF. The DNA for the CDR3 is TGTGCCAGCAGCCGGACTAGCGGGAGAGGTTCCTACAATGAGCAGTTCTTC.